These 29 T cell receptor beta chains originate from one sample sequenced in a study of cytotoxic CD8 clonotypes in ibrutinib-treated CLL. Assay: immunoSEQ multiplex PCR; the TCRdb copy retains only in-frame clones and omits some. This sample yields 250,000 to 350,000 clones, of which roughly three quarters are seen a single time; roughly 6% belongs to the top ten. The sequences come from PBMCs, collected at disease progression, from a patient treated with ibrutinib. These receptors were collected from a human donor with chronic lymphocytic leukemia.

The chain is built from TRBV9 and TRBJ2-7; 7 bases fit TRBD2. Losses at the gene ends were 0 bases for V and 4 bases for J; bases not matched to a gene: 1. This CDR3 comprises 13 residues. Germline V gene lookup returns CDR1 SGDLS and CDR2 YYNGEE. CDR3 region: CASSVGEGYEQYF. The CDR3 DNA reads TGTGCCAGCAGCGTAGGGGAGGGTTACGAGCAGTACTTC.

A few counts support this clone. V gene TRBV7-9 combines with J gene TRBJ1-2, with 7 bases aligning to TRBD1. CDR3 length: 16 amino acids. Germline V gene data show CDR1 as SEHNR and CDR2 as FQNEAQ (reference sequence). V lost 5 bases and J lost 7; bases outside the gene matches: 16. Here the CDR3 reads CASSQSSGGASLGYTF. For the CDR3, the DNA is TGTGCCAGCAGCCAATCCTCAGGGGGGGCGTCCCTTGGCTACACCTTC.

The V call is TRBV10-3, the J call TRBJ1-1; 9 nucleotides agree with TRBD1. Germline V gives CDR1 ENHRY, CDR2 SYGVKD. The V gene end was trimmed by 0 bases and the J gene end by 3 bases; junction bases not matched to a gene: 2. The CDR3 runs 15 residues. CDR3 sequence: CAISESGQGDTEAFF. CDR3 DNA: TGTGCCATCAGTGAGTCGGGACAGGGTGACACTGAAGCTTTCTTT.

This clone was seen a few times. V gene TRBV6-6 combines with J gene TRBJ2-3; 11 bases map to TRBD1. Per the germline V gene, CDR1 is MNHNY and CDR2 is SVGAGI (reference sequence). The junction had 4 bases not matched to a gene; V was cut back by 2 bases and J by 6 bases. This CDR3 has 15 residues. DNA of the CDR3: TGTGCCAGCAGTTACGGACAGGGGGCGGCGGATACGCAGTATTTT. Its protein is CASSYGQGAADTQYF.

The chain carries TRBV7-9 and TRBJ2-3; 10 bases map to TRBD2. CDR3 length: 16 amino acids. From germline, CDR1 is SEHNR and CDR2 FQNEAQ (reference sequence). V gave up 3 bases and J gave up 4 bases; unmatched junction bases: 7. The DNA of the CDR3 is TGTGCCAGCAGCTTTACTAGCGGGGTTTCCCCAGATACGCAGTATTTT. Translating it yields CASSFTSGVSPDTQYF.

CDR3 sequence (DNA): TGTGCCAGCAGCGTGTCGGGGCTCGGGACCGGGGAGCTGTTTTTT. Protein sequence: CASSVSGLGTGELFF. The V and J genes are TRBV9 and TRBJ2-2; D is tentatively TRBD1 or TRBD2 (5 bases each). With 2 bases removed from V and 5 bases from J, the gap between germline ends came to 13 bases. The CDR3 spans 15 residues. Germline V CDR1 and CDR2: SGDLS, YYNGEE.

Regarding this clone: Compared with germline, one end of the junction differs, possibly owing to a read error. The chain couples TRBV15 to TRBJ2-7; D not resolved. This CDR3 has 12 amino acids. Per germline, CDR1 LNHNV and CDR2 YYDKDF (reference sequence). CDR3 bases: TGTGCCACCAGCGGAGAAACGTACGAGCAGTACTTC. Its translation: CATSGETYEQYF. Complete variable domain (other parts from reference TRBV15 and TRBJ2-7): DAMVIQNPRYQVTQFGKPVTLSCSQTLNHNVMYWYQQKSSQAPKLLFHYYDKDFNNEADTPDNFQSRRPNTSFCFLDIRSPGLGDTAMYLCATSGETYEQYFGPGTRLTVT.

This chain uses TRBV11-3 with TRBJ2-2; TRBD2 matches at 15 bases. The CDR3 sequence is 17 residues long. Germline lookup yields CDR1 SGHNT and CDR2 YENEEA. V was clipped by 3 bases and J by 7 bases; unmatched bases: 6. CDR3 in amino acids: CASSFGTSGGIFGELFF. CDR3 DNA: TGTGCCAGCAGCTTCGGGACTAGCGGGGGGATATTCGGGGAGCTGTTTTTT.

The chain employs TRBV20-1 and TRBJ1-1; D is ambiguous. The germline V and J ends were trimmed by 0 bases and 11 bases, with 7 bases remaining between them. The germline CDR1 and CDR2 sequences are DFQATT and SNEGSKA (reference sequence). The CDR3 extends over 10 amino acids. CDR3: CSARDLRAFF. The CDR3 bases are TGCAGTGCTAGAGATCTAAGGGCTTTCTTT.

The J gene is TRBJ1-2, the V gene TRBV7-9; a possible D gene is TRBD1 (5 bases). V gave up 1 base and J gave up 4 bases, with 10 bases separating them. This CDR3 spans 14 amino acids. Germline loops: CDR1 SEHNR, CDR2 FQNEAQ (reference sequence). The chain's CDR3 is CASSLDGDRYGYTF. DNA of the CDR3: TGTGCCAGCAGCTTAGACGGGGACCGCTATGGCTACACCTTC.

This chain links TRBV6-1 with TRBJ1-1; D not certain. This CDR3 contains 15 residues. Germline values: CDR1 MNHNS, CDR2 SASEGT. With 3 bases removed from V and 2 bases from J, the gap between germline ends came to 13 bases. The chain's CDR3 is CASSDNWAYNTEAFF. The CDR3 nucleotides are TGTGCCAGCAGTGACAACTGGGCCTACAACACTGAAGCTTTCTTT.

The sample holds a few counts of this clone. This chain connects TRBV7-9 to TRBJ2-7; 7 bases match TRBD1. Per the germline V gene, CDR1 is SEHNR and CDR2 is FQNEAQ (reference sequence). V lost 3 bases to trimming and J lost 2 bases; unmatched junction nucleotides: 4. The CDR3 sequence is 14 residues long. In DNA form, the CDR3 reads TGTGCCAGCAGCTTGGGACAGAAGCCCTACGAGCAGTACTTC. As protein: CASSLGQKPYEQYF.

V usage is TRBV6-1 and J usage is TRBJ1-1, with D maybe TRBD1 (5 bases). CDR1 MNHNS and CDR2 SASEGT come from the germline V gene. This CDR3 contains 14 residues. The V gene lost 6 bases and the J gene lost 5 bases, with 16 bases spanning the gap. CDR3 loop: CASRSQGDWTEAFF. CDR3 nucleotide sequence: TGTGCCAGCAGGTCCCAAGGGGATTGGACTGAAGCTTTCTTT.

V and J are TRBV19 and TRBJ2-7; D possibly uses TRBD1 or TRBD2 (7 bases each). V was cut by 10 bases and J by 3 bases, with 19 bases left in between. CDR3 length: 14 amino acids. Germline values: CDR1 LNHDA, CDR2 SQIVND (reference sequence). CDR3 sequence (DNA): TGTGCCACCAGGGAGGGGACAGCAAACTACGAGCAGTACTTC. Encoded protein: CATREGTANYEQYF.

This sequence joins TRBV19 and TRBJ2-3, with 11 positions matching TRBD2. V was clipped by 5 bases and J by 1 base; unmatched bases: 14. CDR3 length: 19 amino acids. CDR1 is LNHDA, CDR2 SQIVND, per germline (reference sequence). The CDR3 is CASSFLPLLAGARTDTQYF. The CDR3 DNA sequence: TGTGCCAGTAGTTTTCTCCCTCTACTAGCGGGAGCCCGCACAGATACGCAGTATTTT.

This chain joins TRBV6-5 and TRBJ1-1; 7 nucleotides line up with TRBD1. CDR3 length: 13 amino acids. Germline CDR1 MNHEY, CDR2 SVGAGI. After removal of 6 bases from V and 6 bases from J, the junction contained 7 bases not matched to a gene. This CDR3 is CASRDRVGAEAFF. The CDR3 DNA sequence: TGTGCCAGCAGAGACAGGGTCGGTGCTGAAGCTTTCTTT.

The J gene is TRBJ2-1, the V gene TRBV27; 7 nucleotides agree with TRBD2. J gave up 4 bases and V 3 bases, and 3 bases lay outside the gene matches. The germline V gene has CDR1 MNHEY and CDR2 SMNVEV (reference sequence). CDR3 size: 14 residues. The CDR3 coding sequence is TGTGCCAGCAGTTTGGGGACTACTTACAATGAGCAGTTCTTC. Its translation: CASSLGTTYNEQFF.

The chain employs TRBV15 and TRBJ1-4; possible D gene TRBD1, 6 bases. This CDR3 is 15 amino acids long. Germline V lookup: CDR1 LNHNV, CDR2 YYDKDF (reference sequence). The V gene lost 3 bases and the J gene lost 14 bases, with 22 bases spanning the gap. The CDR3 bases are TGTGCCACCAGCAGCCCCAGGGGAAACCTAAGGGACCTGTTTTTT. Encoded protein: CATSSPRGNLRDLFF.

The sample holds one count of this clone. The V and J genes are TRBV4-1 and TRBJ2-2, with TRBD1 identical over 8 bases. Losses at the gene ends were 6 bases for V and 2 bases for J; bases not matched to a gene: 5. CDR3 length equals 15 residues. Germline CDR1 and CDR2: MGHRA and YSYEKL. The CDR3 DNA reads TGCGCCAGCAGGGGACAGGTTAGCAACACCGGGGAGCTGTTTTTT. It is translated as CASRGQVSNTGELFF.

This clone has a handful of counts. V and J are TRBV6-5 and TRBJ1-2; no clear D gene. The CDR3 extends over 13 amino acids. The V end lost 5 bases, the J end lost 8 bases, and 15 bases lay between the germline ends. The V gene's germline CDR1 is MNHEY and CDR2 SVGAGI. The CDR3 DNA follows: TGTGCCAGCAGTCCCCCGGGTTCGAGGGGCTACACCTTC. Encoded protein: CASSPPGSRGYTF.

V usage is TRBV10-3 and J usage is TRBJ2-2; TRBD1 agrees at 7 bases. V lost 2 bases, J lost 7 bases, and 4 bases stayed unmatched. Germline lookup yields CDR1 ENHRY and CDR2 SYGVKD. The CDR3 extends over 14 amino acids. CDR3 in amino acids: CAISERGPLGELFF. In nucleotides, the CDR3 is TGTGCCATCAGTGAGAGGGGGCCCCTCGGGGAGCTGTTTTTT.

The chain has TRBV18 and TRBJ1-2; 7 positions match TRBD1. V was clipped by 3 bases and J by 4 bases; unmatched bases: 8. CDR3 length: 15 residues. CDR1 and CDR2 (germline): KGHSH, LQKENI. CDR3 sequence: CASSPVTGRVYGYTF. The CDR3 DNA follows: TGTGCCAGCTCACCGGTGACAGGGAGGGTCTATGGCTACACCTTC.

This clone was seen more than once but under ten times. Other nucleotide sequences from this sample produce the same CDR3. The chain uses TRBV18 and TRBJ1-6; tentative D call: TRBD1 (5 bases). V lost 3 bases and J lost 10, with 13 bases in between. The germline V gene encodes CDR1 KGHSH and CDR2 LQKENI. This CDR3 contains 14 residues. The CDR3 here is CASSPAGAGSPLHF. As DNA, the CDR3 is TGTGCCAGCTCACCGGCCGGGGCTGGATCACCCCTCCACTTT.

The V call is TRBV7-9, the J call TRBJ2-7; 10 bases are shared with TRBD1. Unmatched junction bases numbered 4, after V lost 8 bases and J lost 3 bases. This CDR3 has 13 residues. The germline gives CDR1 SEHNR, CDR2 FQNEAQ (reference sequence). For the CDR3, the DNA is TGTGCCAGCTCTGGACAGGGGGGCTACGAGCAGTACTTC. It specifies CASSGQGGYEQYF.

V is TRBV28 and J is TRBJ2-3; D call uncertain. The germline gives CDR1 MDHEN, CDR2 SYDVKM. Trimming pared 5 bases from V and 3 bases from J, leaving 9 bases between. CDR3 length: 13 residues. The CDR3 region is CASSPRPTDTQYF. In nucleotides, the CDR3 is TGTGCCAGCAGTCCCAGACCGACAGATACGCAGTATTTT.

This chain links TRBV11-1 with TRBJ2-7, with 7 nucleotides matching TRBD1. J was trimmed by 2 bases and V by 6 bases; bases with no gene match: 4. The CDR3 is 13 residues long. Looked up from germline, CDR1 is SGHAT and CDR2 is FQDESV (reference sequence). CDR3: CASRKGQAYEQYF. CDR3 bases: TGTGCCAGCAGGAAAGGACAGGCCTACGAGCAGTACTTC.

The CDR3, as DNA: TGTGCCAGCAGCCCGGGACAGTTCCAGCCCCAGCATTTT. It is translated as CASSPGQFQPQHF. V usage is TRBV6-6 and J usage is TRBJ1-5; the match to TRBD1 covers 7 bases. V lost 6 bases to trimming and J lost 7 bases; unmatched junction nucleotides: 6. The CDR3 runs to 13 residues. Germline CDR1 MNHNY, CDR2 SVGAGI (reference sequence).

This clone has only a few counts. This sequence joins TRBV5-1 and TRBJ2-7; D is ambiguous. With 1 base removed from V and 2 bases from J, the gap between germline ends came to 7 bases. Germline V gives CDR1 SGHRS, CDR2 YFSETQ. This CDR3 has 13 residues. The CDR3 reads CASSLRNAYEQYF. CDR3 bases: TGCGCCAGCAGCTTGCGGAATGCCTACGAGCAGTACTTC. The variable domain in full, with the rest retrieved from reference TRBV5-1 and TRBJ2-7, is KAGVTQTPRYLIKTRGQQVTLSCSPISGHRSVSWYQQTPGQGLQFLFEYFSETQRNKGNFPGRFSGRQFSNSRSEMNVSTLELGDSALYLCASSLRNAYEQYFGPGTRLTVT.

This clone was seen only once. This rearrangement joins TRBV28 to TRBJ2-5, with TRBD1 matching 10 bases. Trimming at V came to 9 bases and at J to 4 bases, leaving 8 bases not matched to a gene. The CDR3 extends over 14 amino acids. Per the germline V gene, CDR1 is MDHEN and CDR2 is SYDVKM. In DNA form, the CDR3 reads TGTGCCAGTTCTCCGGGACAGGGGCCAGAGACCCAGTACTTC. Its protein product is CASSPGQGPETQYF.